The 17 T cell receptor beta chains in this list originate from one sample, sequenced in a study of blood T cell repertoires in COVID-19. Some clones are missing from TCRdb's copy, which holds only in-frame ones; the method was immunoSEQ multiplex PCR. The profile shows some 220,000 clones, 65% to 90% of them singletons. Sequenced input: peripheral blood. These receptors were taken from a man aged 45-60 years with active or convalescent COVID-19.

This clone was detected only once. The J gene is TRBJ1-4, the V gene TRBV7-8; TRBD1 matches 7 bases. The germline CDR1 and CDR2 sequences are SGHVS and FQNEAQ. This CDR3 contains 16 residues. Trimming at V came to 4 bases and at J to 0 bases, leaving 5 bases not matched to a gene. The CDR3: CASSSTGTATNEKLFF. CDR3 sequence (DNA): TGTGCCAGCAGCTCAACCGGGACAGCAACTAATGAAAAACTGTTTTTT.

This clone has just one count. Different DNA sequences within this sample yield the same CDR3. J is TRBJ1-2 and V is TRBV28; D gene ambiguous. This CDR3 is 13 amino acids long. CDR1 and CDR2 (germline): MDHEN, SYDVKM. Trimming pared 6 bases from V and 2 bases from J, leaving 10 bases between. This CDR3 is CASRPGLNYGYTF. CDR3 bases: TGTGCCAGCAGGCCCGGACTAAACTATGGCTACACCTTC.

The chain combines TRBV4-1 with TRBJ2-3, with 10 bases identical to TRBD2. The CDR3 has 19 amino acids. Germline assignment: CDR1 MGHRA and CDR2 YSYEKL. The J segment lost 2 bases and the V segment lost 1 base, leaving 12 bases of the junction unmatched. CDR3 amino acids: CASSQGVAGGARATDTQYF. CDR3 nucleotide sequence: TGCGCCAGCAGCCAAGGGGTAGCGGGAGGTGCGAGGGCCACAGATACGCAGTATTTT.

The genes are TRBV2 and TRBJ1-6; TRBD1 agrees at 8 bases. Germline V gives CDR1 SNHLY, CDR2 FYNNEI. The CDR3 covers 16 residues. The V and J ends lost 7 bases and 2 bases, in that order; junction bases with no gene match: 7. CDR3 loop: CASNLQGETYNSPLHF. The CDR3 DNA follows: TGTGCCAGCAACCTACAGGGGGAAACCTATAATTCACCCCTCCACTTT.

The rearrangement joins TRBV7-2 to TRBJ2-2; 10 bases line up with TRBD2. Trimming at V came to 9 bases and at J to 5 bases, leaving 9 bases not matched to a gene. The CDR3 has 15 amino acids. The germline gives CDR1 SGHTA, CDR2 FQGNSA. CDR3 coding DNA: TGTGCCAGTACGGCGCTAGCGGGGGTAACCGGGGAGCTGTTTTTT. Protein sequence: CASTALAGVTGELFF.

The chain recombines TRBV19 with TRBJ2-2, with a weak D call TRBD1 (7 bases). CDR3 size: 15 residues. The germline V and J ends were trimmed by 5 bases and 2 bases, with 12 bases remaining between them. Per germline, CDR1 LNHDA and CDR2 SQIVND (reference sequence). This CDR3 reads CASSGGTDNTGELFF. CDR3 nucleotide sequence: TGTGCCAGTAGTGGAGGGACAGACAACACCGGGGAGCTGTTTTTT. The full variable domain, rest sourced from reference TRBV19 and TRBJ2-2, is DGGITQSPKYLFRKEGQNVTLSCEQNLNHDAMYWYRQDPGQGLRLIYYSQIVNDFQKGDIAEGYSVSREKKESFPLTVTSAQKNPTAFYLCASSGGTDNTGELFFGEGSRLTVL.

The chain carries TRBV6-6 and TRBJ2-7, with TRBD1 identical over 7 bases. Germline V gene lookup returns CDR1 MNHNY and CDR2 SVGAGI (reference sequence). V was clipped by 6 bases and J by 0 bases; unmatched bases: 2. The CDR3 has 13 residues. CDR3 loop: CASRRTGSYEQYV. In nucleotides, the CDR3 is TGTGCCAGCAGAAGGACAGGCTCCTACGAGCAGTACGTC.

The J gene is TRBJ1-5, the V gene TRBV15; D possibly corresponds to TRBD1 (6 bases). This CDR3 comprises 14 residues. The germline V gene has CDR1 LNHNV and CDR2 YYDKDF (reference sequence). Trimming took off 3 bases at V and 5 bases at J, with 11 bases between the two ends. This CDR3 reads CATSRTGLDQPQHF. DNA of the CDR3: TGTGCCACCAGCAGGACAGGCCTTGATCAGCCCCAGCATTTT.

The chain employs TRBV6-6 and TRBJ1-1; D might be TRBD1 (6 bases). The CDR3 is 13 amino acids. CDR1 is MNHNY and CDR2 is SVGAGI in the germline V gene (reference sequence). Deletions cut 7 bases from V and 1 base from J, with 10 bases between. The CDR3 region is CASNRAGNTEAFF. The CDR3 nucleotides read TGTGCCAGCAACAGGGCCGGGAACACTGAAGCTTTCTTT.

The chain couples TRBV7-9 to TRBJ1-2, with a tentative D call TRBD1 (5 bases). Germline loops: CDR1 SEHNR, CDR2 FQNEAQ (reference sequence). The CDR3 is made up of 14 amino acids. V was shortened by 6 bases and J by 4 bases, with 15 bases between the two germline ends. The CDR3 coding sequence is TGTGCCAGCAGTTTCGGAGGGGCCCCCTATGGCTACACCTTC. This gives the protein CASSFGGAPYGYTF.

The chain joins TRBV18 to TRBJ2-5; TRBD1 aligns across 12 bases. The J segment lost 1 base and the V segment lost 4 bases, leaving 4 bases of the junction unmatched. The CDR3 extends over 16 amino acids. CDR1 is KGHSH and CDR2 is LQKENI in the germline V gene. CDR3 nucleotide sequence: TGTGCCAGCTCACGGGGACAGGGGGCCCTCCAAGAGACCCAGTACTTC. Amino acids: CASSRGQGALQETQYF. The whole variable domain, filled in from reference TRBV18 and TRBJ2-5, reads NAGVMQNPRHLVRRRGQEARLRCSPMKGHSHVYWYRQLPEEGLKFMVYLQKENIIDESGMPKERFSAEFPKEGPSILRIQQVVRGDSAAYFCASSRGQGALQETQYFGPGTRLLVL.

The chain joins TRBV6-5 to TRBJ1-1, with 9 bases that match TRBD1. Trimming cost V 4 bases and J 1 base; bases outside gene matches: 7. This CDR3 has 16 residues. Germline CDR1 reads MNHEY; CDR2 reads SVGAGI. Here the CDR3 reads CASSSRRQGENTEAFF. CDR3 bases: TGTGCCAGCAGTTCAAGACGACAGGGGGAGAACACTGAAGCTTTCTTT.

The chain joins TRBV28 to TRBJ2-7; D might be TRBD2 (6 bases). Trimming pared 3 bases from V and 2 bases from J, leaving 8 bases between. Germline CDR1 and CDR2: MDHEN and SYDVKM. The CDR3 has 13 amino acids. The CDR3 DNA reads TGTGCCAGCAGTTTGGGGGGTACCTACGAGCAGTACTTC. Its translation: CASSLGGTYEQYF.

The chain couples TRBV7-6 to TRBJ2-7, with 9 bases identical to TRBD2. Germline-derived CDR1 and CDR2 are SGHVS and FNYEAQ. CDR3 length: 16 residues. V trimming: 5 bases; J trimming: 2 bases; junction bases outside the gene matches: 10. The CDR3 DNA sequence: TGTGCCAGCAGCCCCCCCGGGGCGGGAGGGACCTACGAGCAGTACTTC. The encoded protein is CASSPPGAGGTYEQYF.

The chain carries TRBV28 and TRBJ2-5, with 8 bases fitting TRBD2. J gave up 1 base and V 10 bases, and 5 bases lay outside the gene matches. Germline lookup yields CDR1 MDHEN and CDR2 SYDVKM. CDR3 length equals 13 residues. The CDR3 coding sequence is TGTGCCATCCGTACTAGCGGCCAAGAGACCCAGTACTTC. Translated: CAIRTSGQETQYF.

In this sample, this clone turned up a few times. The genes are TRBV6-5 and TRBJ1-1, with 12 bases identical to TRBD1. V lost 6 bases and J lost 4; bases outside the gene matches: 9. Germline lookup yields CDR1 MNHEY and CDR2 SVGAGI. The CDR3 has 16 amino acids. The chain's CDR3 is CASRYGGTGGFTEAFF. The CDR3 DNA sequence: TGTGCCAGCAGATACGGGGGGACAGGGGGCTTCACTGAAGCTTTCTTT.

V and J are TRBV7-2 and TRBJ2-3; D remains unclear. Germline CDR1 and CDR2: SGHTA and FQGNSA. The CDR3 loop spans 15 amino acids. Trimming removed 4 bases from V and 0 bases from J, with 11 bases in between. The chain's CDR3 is CASSSYDFSTDTQYF. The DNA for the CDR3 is TGTGCCAGCAGCTCATATGACTTTAGCACAGATACGCAGTATTTT.